Following are 28 T cell receptor beta chains from one sample sequenced in a study of T-cell memory formation after mild COVID-19. TCRdb independently ran MiXCR on the 5' RACE reads; one entry per CDR3 protein. The sample holds 100,000 to 150,000 distinct CDR3 sequences; roughly 6% are singletons and the top ten take about 2.2%. Input material: PBMCs or a T cell subset sorted from them (not recorded which). These receptors all come from an adult woman who had mild COVID-19 (a few samples of this study predate the infection). Cell type and time point are not known.

This chain joins TRBV7-2 and TRBJ2-6; no definite D call. The CDR3 length is 12 residues. Germline CDR1 is SGHTA and CDR2 is FQGNSA. Trimming removed 10 bases from V and 0 bases from J, with 4 bases in between. This CDR3 reads CAIHSGANVLTF. The CDR3 region has the DNA TGTGCCATTCACTCTGGGGCCAACGTCCTGACTTTC.

This clonotype was counted many times. This chain joins TRBV20-1 and TRBJ1-1; D may be TRBD1 (5 bases). This CDR3 contains 12 residues. In germline, CDR1 is DFQATT, CDR2 SNEGSKA (reference sequence). V lost 6 bases and J 5 bases, leaving 13 bases between the germline ends. The CDR3 here is CSAAQGGTEAFF. Written as DNA, the CDR3 is TGCAGTGCGGCCCAGGGAGGAACTGAAGCTTTCTTT.

This clonotype was found many times. The chain is built from TRBV12-3 or TRBV12-4 and TRBJ1-2, with no clear D. The ends were cut back, 4 bases at V and 8 bases at J, with 14 bases in the middle. The CDR3 runs 13 residues. CDR3 bases: TGTGCCAGCAGTTCGTTACGGAGTGGCGGCTACACCTTC. Its protein product is CASSSLRSGGYTF.

In this sample, this clonotype turned up a few times. The V gene is TRBV18, the J gene TRBJ2-1; D might be TRBD2 (6 bases). CDR1 and CDR2 from the germline V gene are KGHSH and LQKENI. V shed 1 base and J shed 0 bases, with 10 bases lying between them. This CDR3 has 16 amino acids. CDR3 loop: CASSPLAGISYNEQFF. CDR3 DNA sequence: TGTGCCAGCTCACCACTTGCGGGGATCTCCTACAATGAGCAGTTCTTC.

This clonotype came up a few times. The J gene is TRBJ1-2, the V gene TRBV7-9; 7 bases are shared with TRBD1. The CDR3 contains 16 residues. V lost 4 bases, J lost 6 bases, and 14 bases stayed unmatched. Germline loops: CDR1 SEHNR, CDR2 FQNEAQ (reference sequence). In nucleotides, the CDR3 is TGTGCCAGCAGCTCAGACAGGACAGGACCGTGGGATGGCTACACCTTC. Its protein is CASSSDRTGPWDGYTF. The variable domain in full, completed from reference TRBV7-9 and TRBJ1-2, reads DTGVSQNPRHKITKRGQNVTFRCDPISEHNRLYWYRQTLGQGPEFLTYFQNEAQLEKSRLLSDRFSAERPKGSFSTLEIQRTEQGDSAMYLCASSSDRTGPWDGYTFGSGTRLTVV.

This clonotype was recorded a few times. This chain uses TRBV12-3 or TRBV12-4 with TRBJ1-1; the match to TRBD1 covers 10 bases. The CDR3 covers 14 residues. J lost 8 bases, V lost 3 bases, and 6 bases had no gene match. CDR3 sequence reads: CASSFMTGGREAFF. For the CDR3, the DNA is TGTGCCAGCAGTTTCATGACAGGGGGCCGAGAAGCTTTCTTT.

This clonotype occurred a few times. V usage is TRBV12-3 or TRBV12-4 and J usage is TRBJ2-1, with D unresolved. This CDR3 region has 12 residues. Trimming pared 3 bases from V and 9 bases from J, leaving 9 bases between. The CDR3 sequence: CASSFGLPEQFF. The CDR3 region has the DNA TGTGCCAGCAGTTTCGGGCTTCCTGAGCAGTTCTTC.

Ten or more counts support this clonotype. The rearrangement links TRBV2 to TRBJ2-1; 11 positions match TRBD2. The germline V gene has CDR1 SNHLY and CDR2 FYNNEI. Trimming removed 3 bases from V and 14 bases from J; junction bases left unmatched: 6. The CDR3 spans 13 residues. CDR3 residues: CASSEDSGRGKFF. CDR3 DNA: TGTGCCAGCAGTGAGGATAGCGGGAGGGGCAAGTTCTTC.

This clonotype has a handful of counts. The chain carries TRBV7-9 and TRBJ2-2; perhaps TRBD2 as D (5 bases). The V gene lost 1 base and the J gene lost 0 bases, with 6 bases spanning the gap. CDR1 SEHNR and CDR2 FQNEAQ come from the germline V gene (reference sequence). The CDR3 is 15 residues long. The DNA for the CDR3 is TGTGCCAGCAGCTTAGTAGCGACGAACACCGGGGAGCTGTTTTTT. This sequence encodes CASSLVATNTGELFF.

Many counts were recorded for this clonotype. The chain joins TRBV29-1 to TRBJ2-1, with 7 bases aligning to TRBD2. V shed 5 bases, J shed 4 bases, and the junction held 5 bases outside the gene matches. CDR1 is SQVTM and CDR2 is ANQGSEA in the germline V gene. This CDR3 comprises 13 residues. The CDR3 sequence is CSVQSGIYNEQFF. In DNA, the CDR3 is TGCAGCGTTCAGAGCGGGATTTACAATGAGCAGTTCTTC.

This clonotype was recorded a few times. In nucleotides, the CDR3 is TGCAGTGCTATCCGGGGGGGCGGGGCAGATACGCAGTATTTT. Translated: CSAIRGGGADTQYF. The chain couples TRBV20-1 to TRBJ2-3; TRBD2 matches at 8 bases. CDR1 is DFQATT, CDR2 SNEGSKA, per germline (reference sequence). The CDR3 extends over 14 amino acids. Trimming took 4 bases from V and 4 from J; bases not matched to a gene: 7.

The V and J genes are TRBV7-2 and TRBJ1-1, with TRBD1 matching over 7 bases. CDR3 length: 13 amino acids. Trimming cost V 7 bases and J 1 base; bases outside gene matches: 3. In germline, CDR1 is SGHTA, CDR2 FQGNSA. CDR3 residues: CASNQGGNTEAFF. Here the CDR3 DNA reads TGTGCCAGCAACCAGGGGGGGAACACTGAAGCTTTCTTT.

This chain joins TRBV24-1 and TRBJ2-5; unclear D gene. With 0 bases removed from V and 3 bases from J, the gap between germline ends came to 10 bases. This CDR3 is 15 amino acids long. Germline V gives CDR1 KGHDR, CDR2 SFDVKD. CDR3 protein: CATSDLNSQKETQYF. Here the CDR3 DNA reads TGTGCCACCAGTGATTTGAACAGCCAAAAAGAGACCCAGTACTTC.

CDR3 residues: CASSYSMIRFHNQPQHF. The CDR3 coding sequence is TGTGCCAGCAGTTACTCGATGATCAGGTTCCACAATCAGCCCCAGCATTTT. V usage is TRBV6-2 or TRBV6-3 and J usage is TRBJ1-5; D is unresolved. The length of the CDR3 is 17 residues. CDR1 is MNHEY and CDR2 is SVGEGT in the germline V gene. Trimming took off 0 bases at V and 3 bases at J, with 15 bases between the two ends.

At least ten counts were recorded for this clonotype. This chain joins TRBV20-1 and TRBJ2-5; tentative D call: TRBD1 (6 bases). Between the trimmed V and J ends, which lost 2 bases and 3 bases, there was a span of 10 bases. The CDR3 is 13 residues long. From germline, CDR1 is DFQATT and CDR2 SNEGSKA (reference sequence). The CDR3 nucleotides are TGCAGTGCTAGACCCACAGGGAAAGAGACCCAGTACTTC. This translates into CSARPTGKETQYF.

This clonotype was counted many times. V gene TRBV29-1 combines with J gene TRBJ2-7; 13 nucleotides agree with TRBD2. The CDR3 length is 13 residues. Losses at the gene ends were 7 bases for V and 7 bases for J; bases not matched to a gene: 7. The germline V gene encodes CDR1 SQVTM and CDR2 ANQGSEA. This chain's CDR3 is CSGGLAGAGEQYF. CDR3 in DNA: TGCAGCGGCGGACTAGCGGGAGCAGGAGAGCAGTACTTC.

This clonotype has a handful of counts. This chain connects TRBV3-1 to TRBJ2-1; 8 positions match TRBD2. V was pared by 4 bases and J by 6 bases, with 8 bases of the junction left unmatched. The germline gives CDR1 LGHDT, CDR2 YNNKEL (reference sequence). The length of the CDR3 is 15 residues. CDR3 bases: TGTGCCAGCAGCCGTAGAACTAGCGGAGGCAATGAGCAGTTCTTC. This codes for CASSRRTSGGNEQFF.

This clonotype was counted many times. V gene TRBV2 combines with J gene TRBJ2-1; 14 bases fit TRBD2. Germline CDR1 SNHLY, CDR2 FYNNEI. The CDR3 length is 18 residues. V was pared by 8 bases and J by 2 bases, with 11 bases of the junction left unmatched. The CDR3 protein is CASDLGLAGVGAYNEQFF. CDR3 sequence (DNA): TGTGCCAGCGATCTGGGACTAGCGGGAGTCGGCGCCTACAATGAGCAGTTCTTC.

This clonotype was seen a few times. This chain links TRBV7-9 with TRBJ2-5; D perhaps matches TRBD2 (6 bases). The CDR3 sequence is 15 residues long. The germline V gene encodes CDR1 SEHNR and CDR2 FQNEAQ (reference sequence). V lost 4 bases, J lost 4 bases, and 16 bases lay in between. This CDR3 reads CASSSAAGYGETQYF. CDR3 coding DNA: TGTGCCAGCAGCTCTGCGGCGGGGTACGGAGAGACCCAGTACTTC.

This clonotype was detected many times. The chain links TRBV10-3 to TRBJ2-7; D remains unclear. V lost 6 bases, J lost 0 bases, and 9 bases lay in between. The CDR3 has 13 residues. CDR1 ENHRY and CDR2 SYGVKD come from the germline V gene. The DNA for the CDR3 is TGTGCCATCAGGGGCACCGACTCCTACGAGCAGTACTTC. Amino acid sequence: CAIRGTDSYEQYF.

This chain joins TRBV7-3 and TRBJ2-5; weak D call: TRBD1 (6 bases). V lost 2 bases, J lost 5 bases, and 9 bases lay in between. CDR3 size: 13 residues. CDR1 and CDR2 (germline): SGHTA, FQGTGA. The CDR3 is CASSLSQGETQYF. The CDR3 region has the DNA TGTGCCAGCAGCTTATCCCAGGGGGAGACCCAGTACTTC.

This clonotype was seen a few times. The DNA for the CDR3 is TGTGCCAGCAGCTTAGATCGGGGGGCCCAGGGCGACACCTTC. It specifies CASSLDRGAQGDTF. The chain is built from TRBV11-2 and TRBJ1-2; D might be TRBD1 (6 bases). This CDR3 region has 14 residues. The ends were cut back, 0 bases at V and 12 bases at J, with 17 bases in the middle. CDR1 is SGHAT and CDR2 is FQNNGV in the germline V gene.

This clonotype was picked up many times. The chain recombines TRBV12-3 or TRBV12-4 with TRBJ1-5; TRBD1 matches at 10 bases. The CDR3 runs to 20 residues. J lost 1 base, V lost 3 bases, and 15 bases had no gene match. CDR3 nucleotide sequence: TGTGCCAGCAGTTTTTATAGGCCGGGGACAGGGGCTTTCAGCAATCAGCCCCAGCATTTT. The encoded protein is CASSFYRPGTGAFSNQPQHF.

This clonotype turned up a few times. V gene TRBV2 combines with J gene TRBJ2-7; 11 positions agree with TRBD1. The CDR3 contains 14 residues. Germline V CDR1 and CDR2: SNHLY, FYNNEI. The trim removed 7 bases at V and 6 bases at J, leaving 8 bases unmatched. CDR3 nucleotides: TGTGCCAGCACCAGAGCGGGGACAGGGGGCGAGCAGTACTTC. This translates into CASTRAGTGGEQYF. The full variable domain, rest sourced from reference TRBV2 and TRBJ2-7, is EPEVTQTPSHQVTQMGQEVILRCVPISNHLYFYWYRQILGQKVEFLVSFYNNEISEKSEIFDDQFSVERPDGSNFTLKIRSTKLEDSAMYFCASTRAGTGGEQYFGPGTRLTVT.

This clonotype was observed a few times. V usage is TRBV27 and J usage is TRBJ1-2, with no clear D. Germline V lookup: CDR1 MNHEY, CDR2 SMNVEV (reference sequence). Trimming took off 3 bases at V and 4 bases at J, with 9 bases between the two ends. The CDR3 is 13 residues long. The DNA of the CDR3 is TGTGCCAGCAGTTTCGGGAGATCCTATGGCTACACCTTC. Amino acids: CASSFGRSYGYTF.

The CDR3 sequence: CSARESGRLGGEQYF. In DNA form, the CDR3 reads TGCAGTGCTAGAGAAAGCGGGAGGCTAGGGGGCGAGCAGTACTTC. The rearrangement joins TRBV20-1 to TRBJ2-7; TRBD2 aligns across 9 bases. CDR1 is DFQATT and CDR2 is SNEGSKA in the germline V gene (reference sequence). Trimming at V came to 0 bases and at J to 6 bases, leaving 9 bases not matched to a gene. The CDR3 sequence is 15 residues long.

This sequence joins TRBV7-2 and TRBJ2-2; no reliable D call. This CDR3 region has 15 residues. The V gene's germline CDR1 is SGHTA and CDR2 FQGNSA. Trimming removed 5 bases at V and 8 bases at J, with 18 bases between. The CDR3 loop is CASSLTPGSSGELFF. CDR3 coding DNA: TGTGCCAGCAGCCTTACCCCCGGGTCCTCGGGGGAGCTGTTTTTT.

The table lists this clonotype with many counts. V gene TRBV4-1 combines with J gene TRBJ2-7; 10 nucleotides agree with TRBD2. V trimming: 3 bases; J trimming: 4 bases; junction bases outside the gene matches: 9. CDR1 is MGHRA and CDR2 is YSYEKL in the germline V gene. This CDR3 region has 16 residues. The CDR3: CASSQASGGSPYEQYF. CDR3 sequence (DNA): TGCGCCAGCAGCCAGGCTAGCGGGGGCTCTCCTTACGAGCAGTACTTC.